This entry features one T cell receptor beta chain sequence. The repertoire was sequenced with immunoSEQ multiplex PCR; TCRdb's copy has only in-frame clones and lacks some. Here the sample spans over 100,000 clones, approximately 88% being singletons. This sample is part of a study of blood T cell repertoires in COVID-19. Unmatched junction bases numbered 3, after V lost 5 bases and J lost 3 bases. The CDR3 consists of 15 residues. Germline lookup yields CDR1 MNHNS and CDR2 SASEGT. This clonotype originated in a man between 60 and 70 years old with acute or convalescent COVID-19. The rearrangement links TRBV6-1 to TRBJ2-5; 13 bases align to TRBD2. Material: peripheral blood. The CDR3, as DNA: TGTGCCAGCAGTACCGGGACTAGCGGGAAAGAGACCCAGTACTTC. Residues: CASSTGTSGKETQYF.